Following are 17 T cell receptor beta chains from one sample sequenced in a study of blood T cell repertoires in COVID-19. The repertoire was sequenced with immunoSEQ multiplex PCR; TCRdb's copy has only in-frame clones and lacks some. The profile shows a few hundred thousand clones, approximately 88% of them singletons. Material for sequencing was peripheral blood. Every receptor here comes from a man in his late teens or twenties with active or convalescent COVID-19.

The chain uses TRBV10-2 and TRBJ2-7; TRBD1 matches 8 bases. CDR1 and CDR2 from the germline V gene are WSHSY and SAAADI. The CDR3 extends over 17 amino acids. Trimming at V came to 3 bases and at J to 5 bases, leaving 15 bases not matched to a gene. The CDR3 DNA reads TGCGCCAGCAGTGACAGGGGGCAGGGTATCGGTGTCGACGAGCAGTACTTC. Translation gives CASSDRGQGIGVDEQYF.

The genes are TRBV10-3 and TRBJ1-5, with 8 bases lining up with TRBD1. This CDR3 contains 13 residues. V shed 10 bases and J 6 bases; nucleotides not matched to a gene: 8. Germline V gene data show CDR1 as ENHRY and CDR2 as SYGVKD. This CDR3 reads CATAGGSGQPQHF. DNA for the CDR3: TGTGCCACAGCAGGGGGCTCGGGTCAGCCCCAGCATTTT.

For the CDR3, the DNA is TGTGCCAGCAGCCCAGAGGGGGTCGGGAATCAGCCCCAGCATTTT. Encoded protein: CASSPEGVGNQPQHF. V and J are TRBV7-9 and TRBJ1-5; D may be TRBD1 (6 bases). From germline, CDR1 is SEHNR and CDR2 FQNEAQ (reference sequence). V lost 5 bases, J lost 4 bases, and 15 bases lay in between. This CDR3 comprises 15 residues.

The chain uses TRBV19 and TRBJ2-7, with D unclear. V lost 1 base and J lost 4, with 11 bases in between. This CDR3 has 14 amino acids. Germline V gene sequence: CDR1 LNHDA, CDR2 SQIVND (reference sequence). The CDR3 spells CASSIVSNSYEQYF. As DNA, the CDR3 is TGTGCCAGTAGTATAGTTTCTAACAGTTACGAGCAGTACTTC.

The chain has TRBV7-9 and TRBJ2-5; 7 bases are shared with TRBD1. The length of the CDR3 is 14 residues. Trimming at V came to 5 bases and at J to 2 bases, leaving 5 bases not matched to a gene. Germline V gives CDR1 SEHNR, CDR2 FQNEAQ (reference sequence). CDR3 in DNA: TGTGCCAGCAGCCAGGACAGGATACAAGAGACCCAGTACTTC. Translated: CASSQDRIQETQYF.

V gene TRBV27 combines with J gene TRBJ1-1; D is ambiguous. In germline, CDR1 is MNHEY, CDR2 SMNVEV (reference sequence). Trimming stripped 0 bases from V and 8 bases from J, with 22 bases between. The CDR3 is 17 amino acids. CDR3 bases: TGTGCCAGCAGTTTATCGATAAGAGCCGATCCAGACTCCGAAGCTTTCTTT. Translated: CASSLSIRADPDSEAFF.

The chain recombines TRBV10-3 with TRBJ1-2; D is ambiguous. CDR3 length: 14 residues. Germline CDR1 reads ENHRY; CDR2 reads SYGVKD. Trimming removed 0 bases from V and 5 bases from J, with 10 bases in between. The CDR3 sequence is CAISESGSRYGYTF. CDR3 DNA: TGTGCCATCAGTGAGTCAGGGAGCAGATATGGCTACACCTTC.

The genes are TRBV5-1 and TRBJ2-2; 8 nucleotides match TRBD2. CDR3 length: 16 residues. CDR1 is SGHRS and CDR2 is YFSETQ in the germline V gene. The junction had 6 bases not matched to a gene; V was cut back by 5 bases and J by 0 bases. The CDR3 coding sequence is TGCGCCAGCAGGATGCCGGGACTAGCGAACACCGGGGAGCTGTTTTTT. It is translated as CASRMPGLANTGELFF. Full variable domain (remainder filled in from reference TRBV5-1 and TRBJ2-2): KAGVTQTPRYLIKTRGQQVTLSCSPISGHRSVSWYQQTPGQGLQFLFEYFSETQRNKGNFPGRFSGRQFSNSRSEMNVSTLELGDSALYLCASRMPGLANTGELFFGEGSRLTVL.

The chain couples TRBV5-1 to TRBJ1-1, with TRBD1 matching over 12 bases. Germline lookup yields CDR1 SGHRS and CDR2 YFSETQ. This CDR3 is built from 16 residues. V was clipped by 0 bases and J by 6 bases; unmatched bases: 6. This chain's CDR3 is CASSLGSGTGGPEAFF. As DNA, the CDR3 is TGCGCCAGCAGCTTGGGGTCCGGGACAGGGGGCCCTGAAGCTTTCTTT. Together with reference TRBV5-1 and TRBJ1-1, the CDR3 gives the full variable domain: KAGVTQTPRYLIKTRGQQVTLSCSPISGHRSVSWYQQTPGQGLQFLFEYFSETQRNKGNFPGRFSGRQFSNSRSEMNVSTLELGDSALYLCASSLGSGTGGPEAFFGQGTRLTVV.

V usage is TRBV19 and J usage is TRBJ2-1; possible D gene TRBD2, 6 bases. The germline CDR1 and CDR2 sequences are LNHDA and SQIVND (reference sequence). The CDR3 spans 12 residues. V was clipped by 4 bases and J by 9 bases, with 10 bases between them. The CDR3, as DNA: TGTGCCAGTAGTAGTGTAGCGGTTGAGCAGTTCTTC. Amino acids: CASSSVAVEQFF.

The chain combines TRBV5-1 with TRBJ2-1, with a tentative D call TRBD2 (5 bases). The CDR3 spans 14 residues. The germline V gene has CDR1 SGHRS and CDR2 YFSETQ. Trimming left V 0 bases short and J 6 bases short, with 10 bases between. DNA of the CDR3: TGCGCCAGCAGCTTGGGGCCAGGAGGCAATGAGCAGTTCTTC. Translated, it gives CASSLGPGGNEQFF.

This chain uses TRBV2 with TRBJ2-3; TRBD2 matches 14 bases. The CDR3 loop spans 16 amino acids. V was pared by 6 bases and J by 2 bases, with 4 bases of the junction left unmatched. Germline assignment: CDR1 SNHLY and CDR2 FYNNEI. The CDR3 sequence: CASSTGLAGATDTQYF. The DNA for the CDR3 is TGTGCCAGCAGCACGGGACTAGCGGGGGCCACAGATACGCAGTATTTT.

CDR3 residues: CASSKGVKGSYEQYF. The CDR3 DNA is TGTGCCAGTAGTAAGGGGGTTAAGGGTTCCTACGAGCAGTACTTC. The chain links TRBV19 to TRBJ2-7, with D possibly TRBD1 on 6 matching bases. With 4 bases removed from V and 1 base from J, the gap between germline ends came to 14 bases. This CDR3 spans 15 amino acids. Germline V gene data show CDR1 as LNHDA and CDR2 as SQIVND (reference sequence). The full variable domain, its missing parts supplied by reference TRBV19 and TRBJ2-7, is DGGITQSPKYLFRKEGQNVTLSCEQNLNHDAMYWYRQDPGQGLRLIYYSQIVNDFQKGDIAEGYSVSREKKESFPLTVTSAQKNPTAFYLCASSKGVKGSYEQYFGPGTRLTVT.

The chain links TRBV12-3 or TRBV12-4 to TRBJ2-7; possibly TRBD2 for D (5 bases). CDR3 length equals 13 residues. The V end lost 3 bases, the J end lost 1 base, and 7 bases lay between the germline ends. This CDR3 reads CASSFRLSYEQYF. CDR3 DNA: TGTGCCAGCAGTTTCAGACTATCCTACGAGCAGTACTTC.

The chain uses TRBV21-1 and TRBJ1-6. TRBV21-1 is an annotated pseudogene. This CDR3 has 15 residues. The CDR3 loop is CASSKPREDRSPLHF. Here the CDR3 DNA reads TGTGCCAGCAGCAAGCCCAGGGAGGATCGGTCACCCCTCCACTTT.

V is TRBV2 and J is TRBJ2-2, with a weak D call TRBD2 (5 bases). Trimming pared 2 bases from V and 6 bases from J, leaving 10 bases between. Germline V gene sequence: CDR1 SNHLY, CDR2 FYNNEI. The CDR3 contains 14 residues. CDR3: CASSELADPGELFF. As DNA, the CDR3 is TGTGCCAGCAGTGAACTAGCCGACCCCGGGGAGCTGTTTTTT.

V usage is TRBV11-2 and J usage is TRBJ2-3; 7 bases align to TRBD2. The V gene end was trimmed by 0 bases and the J gene end by 4 bases; junction bases not matched to a gene: 13. The CDR3 is 18 residues long. CDR1 SGHAT and CDR2 FQNNGV come from the germline V gene. CDR3 nucleotides: TGTGCCAGCAGCTTAGATAGTGGGAGCGGGATTTCCCCAGATACGCAGTATTTT. Translation: CASSLDSGSGISPDTQYF.